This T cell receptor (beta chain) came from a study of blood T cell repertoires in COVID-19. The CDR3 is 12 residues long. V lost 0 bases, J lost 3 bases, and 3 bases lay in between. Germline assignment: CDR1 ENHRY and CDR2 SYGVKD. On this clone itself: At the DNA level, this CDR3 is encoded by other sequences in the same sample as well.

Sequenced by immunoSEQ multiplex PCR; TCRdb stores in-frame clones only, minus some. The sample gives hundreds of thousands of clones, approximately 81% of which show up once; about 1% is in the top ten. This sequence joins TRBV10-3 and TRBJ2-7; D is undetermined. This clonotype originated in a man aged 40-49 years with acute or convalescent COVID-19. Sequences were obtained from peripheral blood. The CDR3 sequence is CAISESSYEQYF. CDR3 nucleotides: TGTGCCATCAGTGAGTCCAGCTACGAGCAGTACTTC.